The clone carrying this T cell receptor (beta chain) appeared once. The sample originates from a study of blood T cell repertoires in COVID-19. Study-wide background: Acute and convalescent COVID-19 specimens originated in the United States, Italy and Spain. PBMCs, B-cell-depleted T cells, or T cells were the source of the cDNA or gDNA that made up the material.

The Seattle patients, enrolled during active infection, were followed longitudinally. V lost 5 bases and J lost 8, with 12 bases in between. CDR1 and CDR2 (germline): SGHAT, FQNNGV. The CDR3 runs to 12 residues. Source study methods: Amplifying reference gene primers gave estimates of nucleated cell counts. Clones were read by immunoSEQ multiplex PCR, and TCRdb kept only the in-frame ones, dropping some. The D gene and trimming were derived from the DNA, and the V and J assignments and clone size from that table. The repertoire holds roughly 290,000 clones, with 75% to 95% as singletons. The TCR comes from a woman aged 25 to 39 with COVID-19, enrolled during active disease. Sequencing was carried out using peripheral blood. The genes are TRBV11-2 and TRBJ1-1; no clear D. The CDR3 reads CASSPWTAEAFF. The DNA for the CDR3 is TGTGCCAGCAGCCCATGGACTGCCGAAGCTTTCTTT.